A selection of T cell receptor beta chains follows, all from one sample in a study of blood T cell repertoires in COVID-19. Using immunoSEQ multiplex PCR, the repertoire was profiled, and TCRdb retains in-frame clones only, with some absent. This sample has hundreds of thousands of clones, with 83% found just once. Sequencing was carried out using peripheral blood. The receptors stem from a woman between 45 and 60 years old with acute or convalescent COVID-19. Each CDR3 is given with its conserved first and last residue. The order of the fields is J gene, V gene, CDR3 protein.

>TRBJ2-2|TRBV7-8
CASSTSGTSGAGELFF
>TRBJ2-3|TRBV27
CASSYAQVATDTQYF
>TRBJ1-3|TRBV28
CASQDSRSGNTIYF
>TRBJ1-2|TRBV29-1
CSVGGQGIDGYTF
>TRBJ2-3|TRBV7-2
CASSTSGYTGTQYF
>TRBJ1-5|TRBV28
CASSLMDRGRNQPQHF
>TRBJ2-1|TRBV20-1
CSASRVGGGRRNEQFF
>TRBJ1-2|TRBV28
CASRADRDLYGYTF
>TRBJ1-4|TRBV6-5
CATSTDANEKLFF
>TRBJ1-1|TRBV18
CASSSPQGTTEAFF